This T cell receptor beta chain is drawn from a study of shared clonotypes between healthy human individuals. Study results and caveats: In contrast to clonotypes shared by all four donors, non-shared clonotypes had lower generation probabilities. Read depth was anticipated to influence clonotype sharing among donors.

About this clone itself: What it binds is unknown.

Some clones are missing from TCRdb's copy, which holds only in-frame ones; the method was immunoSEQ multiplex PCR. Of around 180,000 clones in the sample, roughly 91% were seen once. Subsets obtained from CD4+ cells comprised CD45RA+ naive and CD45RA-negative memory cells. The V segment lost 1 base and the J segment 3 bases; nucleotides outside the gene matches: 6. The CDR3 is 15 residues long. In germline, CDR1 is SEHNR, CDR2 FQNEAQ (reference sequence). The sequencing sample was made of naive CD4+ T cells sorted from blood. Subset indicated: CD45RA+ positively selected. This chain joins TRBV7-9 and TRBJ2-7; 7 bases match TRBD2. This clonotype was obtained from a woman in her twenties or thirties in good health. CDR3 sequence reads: CASSLGVAGYYEQYF. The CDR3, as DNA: TGTGCCAGCAGCTTAGGTGTAGCGGGTTACTACGAGCAGTACTTC. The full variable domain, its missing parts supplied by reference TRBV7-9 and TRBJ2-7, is DTGVSQNPRHKITKRGQNVTFRCDPISEHNRLYWYRQTLGQGPEFLTYFQNEAQLEKSRLLSDRFSAERPKGSFSTLEIQRTEQGDSAMYLCASSLGVAGYYEQYFGPGTRLTVT.